What follows are 24 T cell receptor beta chains derived from one specimen sequenced in a study of T cell clonality in common variable immunodeficiency. The table came from immunoSEQ multiplex PCR; TCRdb's copy has only in-frame clones and leaves some out. Sampling found 50,000 to 55,000 clones, none seen once. Sequenced: peripheral blood mononuclear cells. These receptors originate from a person aged 18 to 75 in good health.

As concerns this clone: Read data end 3 residues before the CDR3 end; the end is taken from the germline J gene. V is TRBV19 and J is TRBJ2-2, with D perhaps matching TRBD1 (5 bases). This CDR3 contains 15 residues. CDR1 and CDR2 (germline): LNHDA, SQIVND (reference sequence). The sequenced CDR3 bases are TGTGCCAGTAGTACCTCAGGGTTACCTAATGAAAAG. Protein: CASSTSGLPNEK. The complete CDR3 reads CASSTSGLPNEKLFF. The full variable domain, with the rest looked up from reference TRBV19 and TRBJ2-2, is DGGITQSPKYLFRKEGQNVTLSCEQNLNHDAMYWYRQDPGQGLRLIYYSQIVNDFQKGDIAEGYSVSREKKESFPLTVTSAQKNPTAFYLCASSTSGLPNEKLFFGEGSRLTVL.

About this clone: The CDR3 is cut off 3 residues early in the read; its end comes from the germline J gene. The rearrangement links TRBV11-3 to TRBJ2-3, with 10 nucleotides matching TRBD2. Germline assignment: CDR1 SGHNT and CDR2 YENEEA. The CDR3 extends over 14 amino acids. The covered CDR3 bases are TGTGCCAGCAGCCCAGGACTAGCGGAAGAGACG. Translated: CASSPGLAEET. The CDR3 reads in full as CASSPGLAEETQYF.

Many counts were recorded for this clone. The CDR3 is cut off 3 residues early in the read; its end comes from the germline J gene. V usage is TRBV6-2 or TRBV6-3 and J usage is TRBJ2-3; D is ambiguous. The CDR3 contains 17 residues. Germline CDR1 reads MNHEY; CDR2 reads SVGEGT. The chain's CDR3 is CASSYSIGQRAQETQYF. CDR3 bases read: TGTGCCAGCAGTTACTCGATTGGCCAGCGAGCCCAAGAGACG.

This clone was counted many times. The CDR3 end lies 3 residues beyond the end of the read and is filled in from the germline J gene. This specimen includes other DNA sequences encoding the same CDR3. The genes are TRBV29-1 and TRBJ1-2, with D possibly being TRBD1 (5 bases). The CDR3 has 13 residues. V lost 6 bases, J lost 3 bases, and 14 bases lay in between. Germline V gene data show CDR1 as SQVTM and CDR2 as ANQGSEA. CDR3 protein: CSVAGTRDYGYTF. The sequenced part of the CDR3 DNA is TGCAGCGTGGCCGGGACTCGCGACTATGGC.

This clone was detected only a few times. The observed sequence ends 3 residues before the CDR3 terminus, with the missing tail filled in from the germline J gene. The chain combines TRBV7-8 with TRBJ1-3; no clear D. Trimming cost V 5 bases and J 4 bases, with 15 bases left between them. Per the germline V gene, CDR1 is SGHVS and CDR2 is FQNEAQ. CDR3 size: 15 residues. Here the CDR3 reads CASSPFTSRGNTIYF. Partial CDR3 DNA: TGTGCCAGCAGCCCGTTCACGTCAAGGGGAAACACC.

In its sample, this clone was seen many times. The read ends 3 residues shy of where the CDR3 ends; the end is completed using the germline J gene. The rearrangement links TRBV13 to TRBJ2-7, with 12 bases identical to TRBD2. CDR1 is PRHDT, CDR2 FYEKMQ, per germline (reference sequence). V shed 4 bases and J 3 bases; nucleotides not matched to a gene: 7. The CDR3 spans 16 residues. CDR3 bases read: TGTGCCAGCAGCTCCTCTAGCGGGAGGGGTAACTACGAG. It codes for CASSSSSGRGNYE. The full-length CDR3 reads as CASSSSSGRGNYEQYF.

This clone showed up many times. From the germline J gene comes the end of the CDR3, since the read stops 3 residues before it. V usage is TRBV20-1 and J usage is TRBJ2-7; TRBD1 might be the D (6 bases). The CDR3 has 16 residues. V shed 3 bases and J shed 2 bases, with 20 bases lying between them. CDR1 is DFQATT, CDR2 SNEGSKA, per germline (reference sequence). The CDR3 region is CSASPTWDKIPYEQYF. The CDR3 bases that were read are TGCAGTGCTAGTCCTACTTGGGACAAAATACCCTACGAG.

This clone was recorded at least ten times. The read gets to within 3 residues of the CDR3 end, and the germline J gene fills in the rest. This chain connects TRBV10-1 to TRBJ1-2, with TRBD1 as a possible D gene (5 bases). The CDR3 is 13 residues long. CDR1 and CDR2 (germline): WNHNN, SYGVQD (reference sequence). CDR3 bases read: TGCGCCAGCAGTGAGTCGACAGAGCTGAAC. Its protein product is CASSESTELN. The CDR3 reads in full as CASSESTELNYTF.

This clone came up many times. The sequence runs out 3 residues before the end of the CDR3; the remainder is reconstructed from the germline J gene. The chain combines TRBV20-1 with TRBJ2-1; possibly TRBD1 or TRBD2 for D (5 bases each). The ends were cut back, 0 bases at V and 1 base at J, with 13 bases in the middle. The length of the CDR3 is 16 residues. CDR1 DFQATT and CDR2 SNEGSKA come from the germline V gene (reference sequence). This CDR3 reads CSARDTGRESYNEQFF. CDR3 DNA, as far as it was read: TGCAGTGCTAGAGACACGGGCAGGGAGTCCTACAATGAG.

This clone was detected only a few times. The junction does not match germline at one end; this may be a read error. The DNA ends 3 residues before the CDR3 does, and the rest of the CDR3 is filled in from the germline J gene. The chain links TRBV7-9 to TRBJ2-2; 8 bases match TRBD2. CDR1 SEHNR and CDR2 FQNEAQ come from the germline V gene (reference sequence). The CDR3 covers 14 residues. The sequenced CDR3 bases are TGTCCCAGCAGCCGAGACGGGAGGGGTGAAAAG. Translated, it gives CPSSRDGRGEK. From start to end, the CDR3 is CPSSRDGRGEKLFF.

Worth noting for this clone: With the read ending 3 residues before the CDR3 end, the germline J gene is used to fill in that end. The chain links TRBV7-6 to TRBJ2-7; TRBD2 matches 11 bases. V gave up 6 bases and J gave up 4 bases; unmatched junction bases: 11. Per germline, CDR1 SGHVS and CDR2 FNYEAQ. CDR3 length: 16 residues. The part of the CDR3 DNA that was read is TGTGCCAGCAGTATATATGTAGCGGGAGGGCCTTACGAG. Translating it yields CASSIYVAGGPYE. The complete CDR3 protein is CASSIYVAGGPYEQYF.

This clone came up many times. The read ends 3 residues early relative to the CDR3; the germline J gene fills the gap. The chain links TRBV19 to TRBJ2-3, with D perhaps TRBD1 (5 bases). The CDR3 has 17 amino acids. Germline CDR1 reads LNHDA; CDR2 reads SQIVND (reference sequence). V shed 1 base and J shed 3 bases, with 17 bases lying between them. The CDR3 bases that were read are TGTGCCAGTAGTATAGGGGTGGGAAGGGGTGAAACAGATACG. It specifies CASSIGVGRGETDT. From start to end, the CDR3 is CASSIGVGRGETDTQYF.

This clone has at least ten counts. Sequencing ends 3 residues short of the CDR3 end; the germline J gene provides the rest. V gene TRBV7-2 combines with J gene TRBJ1-4; TRBD1 agrees at 8 bases. Germline V gives CDR1 SGHTA, CDR2 FQGNSA. This CDR3 spans 13 amino acids. V trimming: 4 bases; J trimming: 5 bases; junction bases outside the gene matches: 0. CDR3 amino acids: CASSWTGNEKLFF. The DNA read from the CDR3 is TGTGCCAGCAGCTGGACAGGGAATGAAAAA.

Turning to this clone: The read gets to within 3 residues of the CDR3 end, and the germline J gene fills in the rest. V and J are TRBV19 and TRBJ1-3; no definite D call. CDR3 length equals 16 residues. V was shortened by 2 bases and J by 3 bases, with 14 bases between the two germline ends. Germline V CDR1 and CDR2: LNHDA, SQIVND (reference sequence). The sequenced CDR3 bases are TGTGCCAGTAGTATAATATCAGATGCTCTTGGAAACACC. Its protein is CASSIISDALGNT. The entire CDR3 sequence reads CASSIISDALGNTIYF.

This clone was seen at least ten times. The sequenced fragment ends 3 residues before the CDR3 boundary, so the rest is inferred from the germline J gene. The rearrangement uses TRBV29-1 and TRBJ2-2, with D unclear. Germline CDR1 and CDR2: SQVTM and ANQGSEA. V dropped 4 bases and J dropped 4 bases, with 13 bases sitting between them. This CDR3 is built from 14 residues. The covered CDR3 bases are TGCAGCGTTGTTGCGCCGGGTTCCACCGGGGAG. It specifies CSVVAPGSTGE. The CDR3, in full, reads CSVVAPGSTGELFF.

This clone was counted many times. CDR3 bases read: TGTGCCAGCAGCTGGGACATCAACTCCTACGAG. Its protein is CASSWDINSYE. The full-length CDR3 reads as CASSWDINSYEQYF. The chain recombines TRBV7-2 with TRBJ2-7; possibly TRBD1 for D (6 bases). The read is 3 residues too short to cover the CDR3 end, so that end is filled in from the germline J gene. Per germline, CDR1 SGHTA and CDR2 FQGNSA. The CDR3 contains 14 residues. Trimming took 4 bases from V and 0 from J, leaving 10 bases between them.

At least ten counts were recorded for this clone. The CDR3 extends 3 residues past the end of the read, so its final part is completed from the germline J gene. The chain links TRBV15 to TRBJ2-5; 7 nucleotides line up with TRBD2. The CDR3 contains 16 residues. Germline CDR1 is LNHNV and CDR2 is YYDKDF (reference sequence). Trimming cost V 4 bases and J 4 bases; bases outside gene matches: 12. The CDR3 region is CATSTPTLGRGETQYF. The sequenced part of the CDR3 DNA is TGTGCCACCAGCACCCCCACTCTAGGGAGGGGAGAGACC.

This clone was picked up a small number of times. The sequenced fragment ends 3 residues before the CDR3 boundary, so the rest is inferred from the germline J gene. The chain links TRBV7-2 to TRBJ2-2, with TRBD2 as a possible D gene (6 bases). The length of the CDR3 is 17 residues. CDR1 is SGHTA, CDR2 FQGNSA, per germline. The CDR3 reads CASSLARRGSYNSPLFF. Incomplete CDR3 DNA: TGTGCCAGCAGCTTAGCGAGGAGGGGCTCCTATAATTCACCG.

This clone showed up just a few times. The CDR3 spells CASSSAGSTNEKLFF. The sequenced CDR3 bases are TGTGCCAGCAGCTCGGCAGGTTCAACTAATGAAAAA. The V call is TRBV7-2, the J call TRBJ1-4; D is unresolved. The read gets to within 3 residues of the CDR3 end, and the germline J gene fills in the rest. The CDR3 length is 15 residues. Germline values: CDR1 SGHTA, CDR2 FQGNSA. V was cut by 4 bases and J by 0 bases, with 9 bases left in between.

This clone was detected many times. The read gets to within 3 residues of the CDR3 end, and the germline J gene fills in the rest. J is TRBJ2-5 and V is TRBV19; D not resolved. The CDR3 loop spans 14 amino acids. Trimming removed 2 bases at V and 0 bases at J, with 7 bases between. Germline loops: CDR1 LNHDA, CDR2 SQIVND (reference sequence). The CDR3 protein is CASSITRYQETQYF. The CDR3 bases that were read are TGTGCCAGTAGTATAACCAGATACCAAGAGACC.

At least ten counts were recorded for this clone. Coverage ceases 3 residues before the CDR3 finishes, and the germline J gene fills in the end. This sequence joins TRBV20-1 and TRBJ2-1, with 9 bases matching TRBD2. The V gene's germline CDR1 is DFQATT and CDR2 SNEGSKA (reference sequence). The CDR3 has 15 amino acids. With V trimmed by 4 bases and J by 0 bases, 4 bases remained unmatched. Incomplete CDR3 DNA: TGCAGTGCTAAAAGACTAGCGGCCTCCTACAATGAG. Amino acid sequence: CSAKRLAASYNE. The complete CDR3 protein is CSAKRLAASYNEQFF.

This clone was detected a few times. The sequence runs out 3 residues before the end of the CDR3; the remainder is reconstructed from the germline J gene. This chain joins TRBV19 and TRBJ1-4, with TRBD1 matching over 8 bases. The V gene end was trimmed by 5 bases and the J gene end by 6 bases; junction bases not matched to a gene: 11. Germline V gene data show CDR1 as LNHDA and CDR2 as SQIVND (reference sequence). This CDR3 contains 16 residues. The part of the CDR3 DNA that was read is TGTGCCAGTAGTCCGGCCCCCGGACAGGGCCATGAAAAA. Translation gives CASSPAPGQGHEK. The complete CDR3 sequence is CASSPAPGQGHEKLFF.

The sample holds a few counts of this clone. Sequencing ends 3 residues short of the CDR3 end; the germline J gene provides the rest. This rearrangement joins TRBV7-9 to TRBJ1-3; no clear D. Trimming removed 11 bases from V and 0 bases from J, with 8 bases in between. The CDR3 loop spans 12 amino acids. Germline loops: CDR1 SEHNR, CDR2 FQNEAQ (reference sequence). This CDR3 is CAVSPSGNTIYF. The sequenced part of the CDR3 DNA is TGTGCCGTAAGCCCCTCTGGAAACACC.

In this sample, this clone turned up many times. From the germline J gene comes the end of the CDR3, since the read stops 3 residues before it. The chain carries TRBV6-2 or TRBV6-3 and TRBJ2-5, with D possibly matching TRBD2 (7 bases). Germline assignment: CDR1 MNHEY and CDR2 SVGEGT. V was cut by 6 bases and J by 5 bases, with 16 bases left in between. This CDR3 has 14 residues. CDR3: CASRRTQGGETQYF. The CDR3 DNA, read in part, is TGTGCCAGCAGACGAACACAGGGAGGGGAGACC.